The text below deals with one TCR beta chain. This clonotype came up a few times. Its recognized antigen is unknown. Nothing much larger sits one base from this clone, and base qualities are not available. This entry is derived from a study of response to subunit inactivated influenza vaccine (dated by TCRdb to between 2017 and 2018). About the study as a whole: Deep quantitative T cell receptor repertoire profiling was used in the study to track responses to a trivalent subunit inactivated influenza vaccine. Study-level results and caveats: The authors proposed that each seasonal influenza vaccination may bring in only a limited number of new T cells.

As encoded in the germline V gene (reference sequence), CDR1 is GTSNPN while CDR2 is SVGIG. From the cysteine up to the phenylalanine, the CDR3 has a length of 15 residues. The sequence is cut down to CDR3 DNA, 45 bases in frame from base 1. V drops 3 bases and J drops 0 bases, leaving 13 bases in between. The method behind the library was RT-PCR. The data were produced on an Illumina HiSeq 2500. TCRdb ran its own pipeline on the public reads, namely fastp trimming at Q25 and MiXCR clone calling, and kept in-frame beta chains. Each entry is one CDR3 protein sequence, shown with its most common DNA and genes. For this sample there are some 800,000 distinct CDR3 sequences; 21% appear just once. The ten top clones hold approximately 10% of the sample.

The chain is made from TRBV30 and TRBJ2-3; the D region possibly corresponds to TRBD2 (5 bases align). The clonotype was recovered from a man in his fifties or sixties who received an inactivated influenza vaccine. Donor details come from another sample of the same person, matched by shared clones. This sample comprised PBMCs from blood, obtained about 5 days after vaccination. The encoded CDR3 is CAWRDRGSSTDTQYF. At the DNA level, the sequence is TGTGCCTGGAGGGATCGAGGGAGTAGCACAGATACGCAGTATTTT.